The clone carrying this T cell receptor beta chain was found a few times. Responders that carried the CFSE label, approximately 200,000 of them, were plated with approximately 200,000 irradiated, violet-dye-labeled stimulator cells. After the reaction, the investigators sorted the proliferating CFSE-low CD3+CD4+ and CD3+CD8+ responders. The germline V gene encodes CDR1 MNHNY and CDR2 SVGAGI (reference sequence). The CDR3 spans 13 residues. Trimming pared 8 bases from V and 0 bases from J, leaving 8 bases between. Sequenced by immunoSEQ multiplex PCR; TCRdb stores in-frame clones only, minus some. The top ten hold roughly 5.2% of the sample, which has roughly 9,700 clones, about 31% seen once. The data belong to a study of graft-versus-host responses after intestinal transplantation.

The chain recombines TRBV6-6 with TRBJ2-1, with a tentative D call TRBD1 (5 bases). This specimen consisted of alloreactive CD4+ T cells from a mixed lymphocyte reaction culture, obtained before transplantation. Subset described: CFSE-low proliferating T cells sorted from approximately 6-day pre-transplant mixed lymphocyte reaction (GvH or HvG direction). This clonotype originated in a human patient who was an organ donor for intestinal transplantation. The CDR3: CASRQSSYNEQFF. The CDR3 DNA reads as TGTGCCAGCCGACAGAGCTCCTACAATGAGCAGTTCTTC.